Listed here are 9 T cell receptor beta chains from one sample, sequenced in a study of cytomegalovirus exposure and HLA in healthy donors. Measured with immunoSEQ multiplex PCR; TCRdb has only the in-frame clones, and not every one. The table includes 200,000 or so clones, approximately 88% detected once. Material for sequencing was PBMCs. The receptor source for this set is a man between 18 and 35 years old in good health and CMV-seropositive.

The chain is built from TRBV28 and TRBJ2-7, with TRBD2 identical over 12 bases. The CDR3 is made up of 17 amino acids. V shed 10 bases, J shed 3 bases, and the junction held 16 bases outside the gene matches. Per the germline V gene, CDR1 is MDHEN and CDR2 is SYDVKM. For the CDR3, the DNA is TGTGCCACGACCGTCAGAACTAGCGGGAGGTCAGTCTACGAGCAGTACTTC. Translation gives CATTVRTSGRSVYEQYF. Full variable domain (outside the CDR3, taken from reference TRBV28 and TRBJ2-7): DVKVTQSSRYLVKRTGEKVFLECVQDMDHENMFWYRQDPGLGLRLIYFSYDVKMKEKGDIPEGYSVSREKKERFSLILESASTNQTSMYLCATTVRTSGRSVYEQYFGPGTRLTVT.

The chain carries TRBV7-2 and TRBJ1-3, with 7 positions matching TRBD1. V trimming: 5 bases; J trimming: 0 bases; junction bases outside the gene matches: 4. This CDR3 comprises 15 residues. Germline V CDR1 and CDR2: SGHTA, FQGNSA. CDR3 residues: CASSPRDSSGNTIYF. CDR3 in DNA: TGTGCCAGCAGCCCCCGGGACAGCTCTGGAAACACCATATATTTT.

CDR3 loop: CASGLNGGGEQYF. CDR3 in DNA: TGTGCCAGCGGGCTCAATGGGGGGGGAGAGCAGTACTTC. V usage is TRBV28 and J usage is TRBJ2-7; 7 positions agree with TRBD2. The CDR3 runs 13 residues. The V and J ends lost 8 bases and 7 bases, in that order; junction bases with no gene match: 11. The germline V gene encodes CDR1 MDHEN and CDR2 SYDVKM.

The chain recombines TRBV5-6 with TRBJ1-1; D gene uncertain. From germline, CDR1 is SGHDT and CDR2 YYEEEE. Trimming left V 0 bases short and J 4 bases short, with 4 bases between. The CDR3 loop spans 12 amino acids. The CDR3 reads CASSLGSTEAFF. CDR3 nucleotide sequence: TGTGCCAGCAGCTTGGGCAGCACTGAAGCTTTCTTT.

DNA of the CDR3: TGTGCCAGCAGCTTGACTAGCGGGTTTTCCGGCAATGAGCAGTTCTTC. Protein product: CASSLTSGFSGNEQFF. The V call is TRBV7-6, the J call TRBJ2-1; 10 bases agree with TRBD2. Per the germline V gene, CDR1 is SGHVS and CDR2 is FNYEAQ. The CDR3 runs 16 residues. V gave up 3 bases and J gave up 6 bases; unmatched junction bases: 8.

The chain uses TRBV28 and TRBJ2-3, with 9 positions matching TRBD2. Germline V gene sequence: CDR1 MDHEN, CDR2 SYDVKM. The CDR3 extends over 16 amino acids. The J segment lost 0 bases and the V segment lost 3 bases, leaving 4 bases of the junction unmatched. The CDR3 sequence is CASSFPTSGSTDTQYF. Written as DNA, the CDR3 is TGTGCCAGCAGTTTTCCTACTAGCGGGAGCACAGATACGCAGTATTTT.

This chain uses TRBV30 with TRBJ1-4; TRBD1 matches at 7 bases. The CDR3 contains 13 residues. J was trimmed by 8 bases and V by 7 bases; bases with no gene match: 10. Germline values: CDR1 GTSNPN, CDR2 SVGIG (reference sequence). CDR3 region: CALNRGVFEKLFF. CDR3 sequence (DNA): TGTGCCTTAAACAGGGGAGTTTTCGAAAAACTGTTTTTT.

CDR3 bases: TGTGCCAGCAGCCAAGAGTTTGGGACAGGGGCAGATACGCAGTATTTT. It specifies CASSQEFGTGADTQYF. This sequence joins TRBV4-2 and TRBJ2-3; 10 bases match TRBD1. Germline lookup yields CDR1 LGHNA and CDR2 YNFKEQ. The V and J ends lost 0 bases and 4 bases, in that order; junction bases with no gene match: 4. This CDR3 has 16 residues.

CDR3 nucleotides: TGTGCCTGGAGTGTATTGGGCCTCTATGGCTACACCTTC. This translates into CAWSVLGLYGYTF. This chain uses TRBV30 with TRBJ1-2; no reliable D call. Germline assignment: CDR1 GTSNPN and CDR2 SVGIG (reference sequence). Deletions cut 0 bases from V and 4 bases from J, with 9 bases between. CDR3 length: 13 amino acids. Complete variable domain (other parts from reference TRBV30 and TRBJ1-2): SQTIHQWPATLVQPVGSPLSLECTVEGTSNPNLYWYRQAAGRGLQLLFYSVGIGQISSEVPQNLSASRPQDRQFILSSKKLLLSDSGFYLCAWSVLGLYGYTFGSGTRLTVV.